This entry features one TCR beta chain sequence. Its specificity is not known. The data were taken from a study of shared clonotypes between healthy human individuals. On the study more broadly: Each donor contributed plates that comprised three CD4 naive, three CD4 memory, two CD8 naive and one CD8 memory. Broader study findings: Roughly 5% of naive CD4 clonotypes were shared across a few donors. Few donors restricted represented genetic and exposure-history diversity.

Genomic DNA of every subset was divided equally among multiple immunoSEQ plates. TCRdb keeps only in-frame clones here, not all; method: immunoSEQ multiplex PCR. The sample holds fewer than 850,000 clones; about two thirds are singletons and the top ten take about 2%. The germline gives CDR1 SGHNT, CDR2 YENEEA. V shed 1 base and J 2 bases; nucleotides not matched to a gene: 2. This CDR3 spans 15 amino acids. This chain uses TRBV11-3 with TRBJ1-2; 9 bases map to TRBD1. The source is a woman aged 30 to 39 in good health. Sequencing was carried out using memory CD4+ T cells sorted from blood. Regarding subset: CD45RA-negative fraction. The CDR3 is CASSLAGTGNYGYTF. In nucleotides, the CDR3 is TGTGCCAGCAGCTTAGCCGGGACAGGGAACTATGGCTACACCTTC.